In its sample, the clone carrying this T cell receptor (beta chain) was seen many times. Antigen unknown. Each CDR3 protein gets one entry after TCRdb re-called the 5' RACE reads with MiXCR. Of approximately 210,000 distinct CDR3 sequences listed, more than 25% were seen once; the top ten hold around 10%. The V end lost 3 bases, the J end lost 1 base, and 13 bases lay between the germline ends. The CDR3 is 16 residues long. Germline lookup yields CDR1 SGHRS and CDR2 YFSETQ. This record comes from a study of T-cell memory formation after mild COVID-19. About the study: The two donors had largely donor-specific TCR clusters. Study results and limitations: Some SARS-CoV-2-responding clones were already detected in memory before infection.

The chain carries TRBV5-1 and TRBJ2-2; TRBD1 is a possible D gene (6 bases). Sequenced: PBMCs or a T cell subset sorted from them (not recorded which). The receptor comes from an adult woman who had mild COVID-19 (a few samples of this study predate the infection). Cell type and time point are not known. For the CDR3, the DNA is TGCGCCAGCAGCTATCCAGGGGCTGGGAACACCGGGGAGCTGTTTTTT. Translation gives CASSYPGAGNTGELFF.